This T cell receptor beta chain came from a study of PD-L1 blockade in urothelial cancer (dated by TCRdb to between 2016 and 2019). Background on the whole study: Every patient began therapy at some point between 2013 and 2015 and was given atezolizumab 1,200 mg intravenously every 3 weeks. About 90% of the roughly 29 patients were identified as males with urothelial cancer of bladder origin, and a prior smoking history was reported by 18 of 29 patients. Patients had an ECOG performance status of 0 or 1 and had received between 0 and 3 prior chemotherapy regimens. Blood samples were analyzed at 3 weeks after treatment start (second dose) and at 6 weeks after treatment start. Blood samples gave a median of around 140,000 T cells and 83,000 or so unique TCRs, with a median clonality of approximately 0.078. Somatic, immune and clinical correlates of response to PD-L1 blockade with atezolizumab in urothelial cancer were the focus of an exploratory multi-omic analysis. Pretreatment tumor samples, along with matched peripheral blood collected serially before and after atezolizumab treatment, underwent TCR sequencing. Durable clinical benefit was defined as a progression-free survival longer than 6 months, and TCR features were additionally tested against progression-free survival and overall survival. In the same patients who had TCR sequencing, pretreatment tumors also underwent whole exome sequencing and RNA sequencing. Durable clinical benefit was achieved by nine patients but not by the remaining 20. Pretreatment blood TCR-seq was available for about 28 patients, at least one posttreatment blood collection was obtained for approximately 25 patients, and tumor TCR-seq was available for approximately 25 patients. Paper-wide results and their limitations: Patients with durable benefit showed greater expansion of tumor-associated TCR clones in peripheral blood 3 weeks after starting treatment (n of about 20, p = 0.022). A pretreatment peripheral blood TCR clonality below the median was linked to improved progression-free and overall survival. Because the sample size was small (n ≈ 28) and many of the analyses were exploratory, the results are meant to be hypothesis-generating.

Synthetic TCR analog templates were spiked into each PCR to estimate absolute template abundance from read counts. The immunoSEQ assay was used to amplify TCRbeta CDR3 regions from genomic DNA with bias-controlled V and J gene primers. Sequencing of rearranged TCRbeta segments was done at approximately 20X coverage. As for how the authors treated the data: Clustering was used to correct sequencing errors, and CDR3s were annotated against IMGT to assign V, D and J genes. Downstream analyses used only productive TCRbeta rearrangements and left out out-of-frame or stop-codon sequences. Clonality was calculated as one minus the Shannon entropy normalized by the log of the number of unique productive sequences. Clones differing between time points or between blood and tumor were identified using Fisher's exact test with Benjamini-Hochberg correction, with an adjusted p below 0.01 applied as the threshold. The source is immuneACCESS, and TCRdb retained only in-frame sequences with V and J called. Part of the clones is not carried over; for the studies checked, unresolved V genes explain less than half of this, and the remainder is unexplained. V, J and clone size are those of that table, while D and trimming were read from the DNA. The sample yields approximately 100,000 clones; over 80% were counted once. 0.75% to 0.95% of the sample is taken by the ten largest.

The cohort included 29 patients with locally advanced or metastatic urothelial carcinoma who were treated at Memorial Sloan Kettering on a trial protocol. Peripheral blood mononuclear cells were collected from each patient pretreatment and during treatment, giving between 1 and 8 total time points per patient. The Qiagen DNeasy Blood extraction kit was used to purify genomic DNA from total PBMCs and tumor samples. PBMCs were collected pretreatment and during treatment, and were isolated and stored as previously described. The germline V gene (reference sequence) supplies CDR1 SEHNR and CDR2 FQNEAQ. From cysteine to phenylalanine, the CDR3 is 16 amino acids long. Left in the record is the CDR3 DNA by itself, 48 bases read in frame from the first base. The junction shows trimming of 5 bases on V and 1 base on J, and the gene matches do not reach 6 bases of it. About this clone itself: Its antigen remains undetermined. The record has no base qualities; no much larger clone is one base away.

This TCR was recovered from an elderly woman with urothelial cancer. This receptor chain uses TRBV7-9 and TRBJ2-3, and TRBD2 aligns with 10 junction nucleotides. Sequencing used PBMCs, obtained around atezolizumab (anti-PD-L1) treatment. The CDR3 sequence is CASSLGTSVGTDTQYF. The nucleotide sequence reads as follows: TGTGCCAGCAGCCTTGGGACTAGCGTGGGCACAGATACGCAGTATTTT. The variable domain in full, with residues beyond the CDR3 obtained from the reference TRBV7-9 and TRBJ2-3 genes, is DTGVSQNPRHKITKRGQNVTFRCDPISEHNRLYWYRQTLGQGPEFLTYFQNEAQLEKSRLLSDRFSAERPKGSFSTLEIQRTEQGDSAMYLCASSLGTSVGTDTQYFGPGTRLTVL.